This T cell receptor beta chain emerged from a study of T cells in Graves' hyperthyroidism and ophthalmopathy. Amplified TCR beta CDR3 regions derived from RNA transcripts. First-round RT-PCR targeting the TCR CDR3 was performed with the HTBI primer set. TCRdb reprocessed the multiplex PCR reads with MiXCR, giving one entry per CDR3 protein. The data contain 500,000 to 650,000 distinct CDR3 sequences, 15% to 20% of them singletons. As to this clonotype: Its antigen is unknown.

In germline, CDR1 is MGHRA, CDR2 YSYEKL. V was pared by 9 bases and J by 0 bases, with 8 bases between. CDR3 length: 12 residues. Study-wide results and limits: Most clonotypes expanded in the thyroid (above 0.001) were also present in blood.

Sample: blood. V gene TRBV4-1 combines with J gene TRBJ1-2, with D hard to call. The receptor comes from a woman between 18 and 29 years old with Graves' ophthalmopathy. The CDR3 protein is CASAAPNYGYTF. The DNA for the CDR3 is TGCGCCAGTGCGGCTCCTAACTATGGCTACACCTTC.